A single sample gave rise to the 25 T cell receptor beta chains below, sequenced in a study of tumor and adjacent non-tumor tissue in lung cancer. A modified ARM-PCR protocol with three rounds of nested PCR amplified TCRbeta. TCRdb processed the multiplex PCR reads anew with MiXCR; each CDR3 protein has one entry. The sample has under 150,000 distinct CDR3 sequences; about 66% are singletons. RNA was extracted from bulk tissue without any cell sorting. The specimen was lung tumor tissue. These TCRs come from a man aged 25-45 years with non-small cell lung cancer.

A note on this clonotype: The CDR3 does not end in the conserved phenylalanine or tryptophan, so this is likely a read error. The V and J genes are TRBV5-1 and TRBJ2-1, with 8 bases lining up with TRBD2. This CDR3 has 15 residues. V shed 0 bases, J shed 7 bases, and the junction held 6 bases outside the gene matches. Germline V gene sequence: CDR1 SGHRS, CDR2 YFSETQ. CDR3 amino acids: CASSLALAGLNEQFL. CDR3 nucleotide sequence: TGCGCCAGCAGCTTGGCCTTAGCGGGGTTGAATGAGCAGTTCCTC.

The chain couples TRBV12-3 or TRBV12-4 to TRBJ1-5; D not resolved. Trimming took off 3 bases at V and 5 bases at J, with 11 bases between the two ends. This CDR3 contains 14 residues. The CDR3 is CASSLVQDHQPQHF. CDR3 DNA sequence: TGTGCCAGCAGTTTGGTGCAGGACCATCAGCCCCAGCATTTT.

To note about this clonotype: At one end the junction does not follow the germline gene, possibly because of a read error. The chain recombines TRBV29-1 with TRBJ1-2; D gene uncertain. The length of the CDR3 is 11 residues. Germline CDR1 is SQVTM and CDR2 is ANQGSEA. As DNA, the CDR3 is TGCAGCGTTGTGTCGGGAGGTGGCTATACCTTC. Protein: CSVVSGGGYTF.

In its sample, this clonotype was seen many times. CDR3 in DNA: TGCAGTGCTTTGAACAGGGGCGGGGTGAACACTGAAGCTTTCTTT. Translation: CSALNRGGVNTEAFF. The chain employs TRBV20-1 and TRBJ1-1, with 7 nucleotides matching TRBD1. Germline-derived CDR1 and CDR2 are DFQATT and SNEGSKA (reference sequence). The length of the CDR3 is 15 residues. The V gene end was trimmed by 5 bases and the J gene end by 0 bases; junction bases not matched to a gene: 9.

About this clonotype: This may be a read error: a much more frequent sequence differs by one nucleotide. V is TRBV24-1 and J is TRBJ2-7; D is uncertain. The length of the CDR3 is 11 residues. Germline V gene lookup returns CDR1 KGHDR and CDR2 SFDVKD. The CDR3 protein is CVTSVRDEQYF. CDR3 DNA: TGTGTCACCAGTGTCCGGGACGAGCAGTACTTC.

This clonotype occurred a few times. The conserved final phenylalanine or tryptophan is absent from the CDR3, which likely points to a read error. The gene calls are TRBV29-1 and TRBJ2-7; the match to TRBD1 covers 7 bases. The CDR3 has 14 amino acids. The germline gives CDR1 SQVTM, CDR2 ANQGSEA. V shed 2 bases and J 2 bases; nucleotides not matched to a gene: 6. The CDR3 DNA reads TGCAGCGTTGAATTAGGGACAGCACCCTACGAGCAGTACCTC. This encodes CSVELGTAPYEQYL.

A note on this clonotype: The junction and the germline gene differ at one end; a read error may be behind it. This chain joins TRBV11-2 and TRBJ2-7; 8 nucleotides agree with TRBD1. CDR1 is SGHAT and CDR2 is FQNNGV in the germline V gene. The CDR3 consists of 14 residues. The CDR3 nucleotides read TGCGCCAGCAGCTCGGACAGGGACTCCTACGAGCACTACTTC. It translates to CASSSDRDSYEHYF.

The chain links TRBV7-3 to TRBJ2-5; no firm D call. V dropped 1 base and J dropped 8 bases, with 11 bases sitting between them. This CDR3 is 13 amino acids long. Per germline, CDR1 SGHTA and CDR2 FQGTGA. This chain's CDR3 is CASSLNAAGTQYF. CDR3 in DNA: TGTGCCAGCAGCTTAAACGCCGCCGGAACCCAGTACTTC. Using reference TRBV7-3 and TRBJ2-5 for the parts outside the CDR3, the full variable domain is GAGVSQTPSNKVTEKGKYVELRCDPISGHTALYWYRQSLGQGPEFLIYFQGTGAADDSGLPNDRFFAVRPEGSVSTLKIQRTERGDSAVYLCASSLNAAGTQYFGPGTRLLVL.

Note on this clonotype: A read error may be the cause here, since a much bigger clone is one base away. The CDR3 DNA is TGTGCCAGCAGTTACACGACAGAGGATAACTATGGCTACACCTTC. Translated, it gives CASSYTTEDNYGYTF. The gene calls are TRBV6-5 and TRBJ1-2; D is possibly TRBD1 (5 bases). The V and J ends lost 2 bases and 1 base respectively, with 11 bases between them. Germline V CDR1 and CDR2: MNHEY, SVGAGI. CDR3 size: 15 residues.

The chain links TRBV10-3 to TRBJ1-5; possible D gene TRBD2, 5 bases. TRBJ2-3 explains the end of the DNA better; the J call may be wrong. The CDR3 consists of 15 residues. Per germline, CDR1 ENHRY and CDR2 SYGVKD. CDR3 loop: CAISPGPTAGQPQYF. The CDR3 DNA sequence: TGTGCCATCAGTCCGGGCCCAACGGCGGGTCAGCCCCAGTATTTT.

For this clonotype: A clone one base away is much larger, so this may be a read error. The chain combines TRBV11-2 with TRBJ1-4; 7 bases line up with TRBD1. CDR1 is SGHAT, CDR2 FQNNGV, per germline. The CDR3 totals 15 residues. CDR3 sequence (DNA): TGTGCCAGCGGCTTAGCGGGACAGCCTAATGAAAAACTGTTTTTT. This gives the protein CASGLAGQPNEKLFF.

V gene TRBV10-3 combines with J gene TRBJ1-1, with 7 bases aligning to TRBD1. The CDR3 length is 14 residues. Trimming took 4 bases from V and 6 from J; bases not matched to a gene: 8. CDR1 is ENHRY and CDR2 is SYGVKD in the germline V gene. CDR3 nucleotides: TGTGCCATCAGTGCGACAGGGATGGACGCTGAAGCTTTCTTT. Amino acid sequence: CAISATGMDAEAFF.

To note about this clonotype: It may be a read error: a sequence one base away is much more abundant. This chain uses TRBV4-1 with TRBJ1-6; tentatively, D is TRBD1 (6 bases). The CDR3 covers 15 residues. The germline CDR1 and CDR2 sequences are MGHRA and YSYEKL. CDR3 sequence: CGSSQDWGQNSPLHF. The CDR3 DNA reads TGCGGCAGCAGCCAAGACTGGGGGCAGAATTCACCCCTCCACTTT.

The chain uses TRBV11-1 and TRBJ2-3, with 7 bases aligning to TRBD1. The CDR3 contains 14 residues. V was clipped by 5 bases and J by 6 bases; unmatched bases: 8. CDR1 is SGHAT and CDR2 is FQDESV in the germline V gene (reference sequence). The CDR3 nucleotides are TGTGCCAGCAGCATATCTACAGGGGCTGATACGCAGTATTTT. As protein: CASSISTGADTQYF.

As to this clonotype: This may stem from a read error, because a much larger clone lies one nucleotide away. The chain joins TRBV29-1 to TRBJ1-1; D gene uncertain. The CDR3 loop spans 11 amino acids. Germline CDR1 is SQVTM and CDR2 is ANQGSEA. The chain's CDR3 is CSVEVNTEVFF. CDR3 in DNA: TGCAGCGTTGAAGTGAACACTGAAGTTTTCTTT.

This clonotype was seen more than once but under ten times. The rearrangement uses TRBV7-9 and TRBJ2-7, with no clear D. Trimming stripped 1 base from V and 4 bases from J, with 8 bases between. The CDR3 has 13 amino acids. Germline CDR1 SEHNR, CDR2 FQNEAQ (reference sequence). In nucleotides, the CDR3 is TGTGCCAGCAGCTTAGATCAGACGTACGAGCAGTACTTC. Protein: CASSLDQTYEQYF.

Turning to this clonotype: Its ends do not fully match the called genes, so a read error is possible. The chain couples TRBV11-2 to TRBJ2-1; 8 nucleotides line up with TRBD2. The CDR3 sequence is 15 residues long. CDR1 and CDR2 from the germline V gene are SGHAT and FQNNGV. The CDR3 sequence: CAGSFPSGSVNEQFF. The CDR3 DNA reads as TGTGCCGGCAGCTTCCCCAGCGGGAGTGTGAATGAGCAGTTCTTC.

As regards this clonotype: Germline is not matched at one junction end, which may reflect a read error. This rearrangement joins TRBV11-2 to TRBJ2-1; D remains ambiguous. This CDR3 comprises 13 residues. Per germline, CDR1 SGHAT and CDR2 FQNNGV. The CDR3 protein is CASSLDLANEQLF. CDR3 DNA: TGTGCCAGCAGTTTAGATCTGGCTAATGAGCAGCTCTTC.

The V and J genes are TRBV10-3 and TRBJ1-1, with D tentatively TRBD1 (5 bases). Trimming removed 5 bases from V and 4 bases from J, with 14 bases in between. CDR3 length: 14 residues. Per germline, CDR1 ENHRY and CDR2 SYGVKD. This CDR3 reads CAISPQVPGTEAFF. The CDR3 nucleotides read TGTGCCATCAGTCCACAGGTCCCGGGCACTGAAGCTTTCTTT.

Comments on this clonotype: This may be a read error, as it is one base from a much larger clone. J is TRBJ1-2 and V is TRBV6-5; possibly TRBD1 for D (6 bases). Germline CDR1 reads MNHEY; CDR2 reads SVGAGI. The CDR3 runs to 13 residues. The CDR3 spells CANSQNQGTGYTF. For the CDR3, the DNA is TGTGCCAACAGTCAGAACCAGGGGACTGGCTACACCTTC.

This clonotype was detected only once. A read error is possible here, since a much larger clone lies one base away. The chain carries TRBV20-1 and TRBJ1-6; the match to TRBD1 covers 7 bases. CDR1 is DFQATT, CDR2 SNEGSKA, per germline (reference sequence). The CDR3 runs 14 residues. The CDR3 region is CNARGEGAGGPLHF. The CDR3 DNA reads TGCAATGCTAGAGGTGAGGGGGCCGGCGGACCCCTCCACTTT.

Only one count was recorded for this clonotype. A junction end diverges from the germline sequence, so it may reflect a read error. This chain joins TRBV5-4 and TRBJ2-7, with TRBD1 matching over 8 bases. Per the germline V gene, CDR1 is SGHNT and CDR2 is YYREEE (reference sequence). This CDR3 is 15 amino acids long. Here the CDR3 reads CASSWGTGLSYKQYF. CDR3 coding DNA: TGTGCCAGTAGCTGGGGGACAGGCCTCTCCTACAAGCAGTACTTC.

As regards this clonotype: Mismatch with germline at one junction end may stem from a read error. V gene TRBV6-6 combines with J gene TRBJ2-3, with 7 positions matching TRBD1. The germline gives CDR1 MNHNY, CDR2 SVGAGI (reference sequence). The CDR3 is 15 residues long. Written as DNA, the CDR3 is TGTGCCAGCAGTTACTTGGGGACCCAGGGGGATATGCAGTATTTT. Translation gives CASSYLGTQGDMQYF.

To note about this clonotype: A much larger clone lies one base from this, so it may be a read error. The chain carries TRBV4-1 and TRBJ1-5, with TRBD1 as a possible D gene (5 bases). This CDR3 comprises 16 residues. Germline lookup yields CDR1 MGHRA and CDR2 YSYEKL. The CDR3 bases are TGCGCCAGCAGCCAAGATCTTGTGGGGCGCAATCAGCTCCAGCATTTT. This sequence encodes CASSQDLVGRNQLQHF.

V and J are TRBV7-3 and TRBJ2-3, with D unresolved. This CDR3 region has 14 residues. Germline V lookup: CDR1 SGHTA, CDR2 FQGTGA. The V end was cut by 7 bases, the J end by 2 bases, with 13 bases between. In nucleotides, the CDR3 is TGTGCCAGCAACCCGACGGCCTCCACAGATACGCAGTATTTT. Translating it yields CASNPTASTDTQYF.